A single sample is the source of the 23 T cell receptor beta chains below, sequenced in a study of blood T cells in healthy people across ages. Alongside a J-beta primer mix, a sample-barcoded 5' primer served in a second PCR lasting 7 to 11 cycles. TCRdb fed the 5' RACE reads into MiXCR, producing one record per CDR3 protein. This table holds 550,000 to 800,000 distinct CDR3 sequences, less than 40% found once. Sequenced input: blood. The origin of the receptors is a woman of 80 years or more in good health.

This clonotype was detected once. Possible read error: a much larger clone is one base away. The V and J genes are TRBV27 and TRBJ2-7, with 9 bases identical to TRBD1. The germline V gene has CDR1 MNHEY and CDR2 SMNVEV (reference sequence). The CDR3 is 17 amino acids. The CDR3 here is CASSPITGTGRTYEQHF. The CDR3 DNA sequence: TGTGCCAGCAGTCCTATAACCGGGACAGGGCGGACCTACGAGCAGCACTTC.

V gene TRBV27 combines with J gene TRBJ1-2; 7 positions agree with TRBD1. V shed 6 bases and J 4 bases; nucleotides not matched to a gene: 8. CDR1 is MNHEY, CDR2 SMNVEV, per germline (reference sequence). The CDR3 contains 14 residues. The CDR3 reads CASRWDSPPYGYTF. CDR3 nucleotides: TGTGCCAGCAGATGGGACAGCCCCCCCTATGGCTACACCTTC.

This clonotype was detected ten times or more. CDR3 nucleotides: TGTGCCAGCAGCGGAGGGACAGCCGCCTACAATGAGCAGTTCTTC. The encoded protein is CASSGGTAAYNEQFF. The chain joins TRBV5-5 to TRBJ2-1, with D tentatively TRBD1 (7 bases). The CDR3 consists of 15 residues. V gave up 4 bases and J gave up 2 bases, with 13 bases separating them. The germline gives CDR1 SGHKS, CDR2 YYEKEE (reference sequence).

The chain couples TRBV18 to TRBJ1-3, with D perhaps TRBD1 (6 bases). This CDR3 is 15 amino acids long. Germline V gives CDR1 KGHSH, CDR2 LQKENI. V was cut by 3 bases and J by 3 bases, with 12 bases left in between. CDR3: CASSPRRGDGNTIYF. CDR3 in DNA: TGTGCCAGCTCACCTCGGAGGGGGGATGGAAACACCATATATTTT.

This clonotype was counted many times. The junction departs from the called germline gene at one end, perhaps through a read error. V and J are TRBV11-2 and TRBJ2-3, with D tentatively TRBD2 (7 bases). The CDR3 is 15 amino acids. Germline V lookup: CDR1 SGHAT, CDR2 FQNNGV. CDR3 in amino acids: CASSLEGGSTDTQYF. CDR3 bases: TGTGCCAGCAGTTTAGAGGGGGGGAGCACAGATACGCAGTATTTT.

The chain combines TRBV3-1 with TRBJ2-1, with 10 positions matching TRBD1. The CDR3 spans 14 residues. With 4 bases clipped from V and 9 bases from J, the junction kept 6 bases outside the gene matches. From germline, CDR1 is LGHDT and CDR2 YNNKEL (reference sequence). In DNA form, the CDR3 reads TGTGCCAGCAGCCGGGACAGGGGTACGGTTGAGCAGTTCTTC. Translating gives CASSRDRGTVEQFF.

This clonotype was detected only a few times. This may come from a read error, since a much larger clone is one base off. The chain employs TRBV9 and TRBJ2-5; D might be TRBD2 (6 bases). V was pared by 0 bases and J by 11 bases, with 20 bases between. This CDR3 has 15 amino acids. CDR1 and CDR2 (germline): SGDLS, YYNGEE. Written as DNA, the CDR3 is TGTGCCAGCAGCGTAGGGTGGACGGAGGGTAATGAGCAGTACTTC. Encoded protein: CASSVGWTEGNEQYF.

This clonotype was seen ten or more times. V gene TRBV10-2 combines with J gene TRBJ1-2, with a weak D call TRBD1 (5 bases). The CDR3 runs 13 residues. The V gene's germline CDR1 is WSHSY and CDR2 SAAADI. V was shortened by 6 bases and J by 5 bases, with 13 bases between the two germline ends. This chain's CDR3 is CASRKTAAYGYTF. In nucleotides, the CDR3 is TGCGCCAGCAGAAAGACAGCGGCTTATGGCTACACCTTC.

A few counts support this clonotype. V usage is TRBV20-1 and J usage is TRBJ2-1; 11 positions agree with TRBD2. There are 14 residues in the CDR3. Germline CDR1 and CDR2: DFQATT and SNEGSKA (reference sequence). V lost 6 bases to trimming and J lost 9 bases; unmatched junction nucleotides: 10. CDR3 bases: TGCAGTGCCCCATTAGCGGGGGGGCCGAGTGAGCAGTTCTTC. Residues: CSAPLAGGPSEQFF.

This clonotype was detected many times. The rearrangement joins TRBV7-2 to TRBJ2-3; TRBD2 aligns across 7 bases. Germline-derived CDR1 and CDR2 are SGHTA and FQGNSA. The CDR3 has 18 amino acids. V shed 5 bases, J shed 4 bases, and the junction held 18 bases outside the gene matches. CDR3 residues: CASSQIPPGLGGADTQYF. Written as DNA, the CDR3 is TGTGCCAGCAGCCAGATCCCCCCCGGACTAGGAGGCGCAGATACGCAGTATTTT.

This clonotype was observed a handful of times. Being one base from a much bigger clone, this may be a read error. CDR3 coding DNA: TGCGCCAGCAGCTTGGAAGGGGCTTTAGTAAGCAATGAGCAGTTCTTC. This gives the protein CASSLEGALVSNEQFF. The rearrangement joins TRBV5-1 to TRBJ2-1; the D gene is possibly TRBD1 (5 bases). V dropped 0 bases and J dropped 6 bases, with 16 bases sitting between them. This CDR3 contains 16 residues. Germline values: CDR1 SGHRS, CDR2 YFSETQ. Variable domain in full (rest from reference TRBV5-1 and TRBJ2-1): KAGVTQTPRYLIKTRGQQVTLSCSPISGHRSVSWYQQTPGQGLQFLFEYFSETQRNKGNFPGRFSGRQFSNSRSEMNVSTLELGDSALYLCASSLEGALVSNEQFFGPGTRLTVL.

This clonotype was detected many times. The chain employs TRBV12-3 or TRBV12-4 and TRBJ2-1; 10 positions match TRBD2. V lost 3 bases to trimming and J lost 12 bases; unmatched junction nucleotides: 8. The length of the CDR3 is 14 residues. In DNA, the CDR3 is TGTGCCAGCAGTTTTTATAGCGGGGGGCAGGGGCAGTTCTTC. Encoded protein: CASSFYSGGQGQFF.

This clonotype appeared many times. The chain couples TRBV27 to TRBJ1-2; unclear D gene. The CDR3 runs 15 residues. Germline CDR1 and CDR2: MNHEY and SMNVEV (reference sequence). V was cut by 1 base and J by 5 bases, with 14 bases left in between. In DNA, the CDR3 is TGTGCCAGCAGTTTATTCCGGCAGGCTATTTATGGCTACACCTTC. It yields the protein CASSLFRQAIYGYTF.

There are many counts of this clonotype. V is TRBV7-9 and J is TRBJ2-4, with unresolved D. This CDR3 has 17 amino acids. V was cut by 2 bases and J by 1 base, with 15 bases left in between. From germline, CDR1 is SEHNR and CDR2 FQNEAQ (reference sequence). CDR3 amino acids: CASSLTLLPGAKNIQYF. DNA of the CDR3: TGTGCCAGCAGCTTAACGCTCCTCCCGGGCGCCAAAAACATTCAGTACTTC.

This clonotype has ten or more counts. The rearrangement joins TRBV29-1 to TRBJ2-1; 8 nucleotides line up with TRBD2. The V and J ends lost 7 bases and 3 bases, in that order; junction bases with no gene match: 8. The CDR3 has 14 residues. From germline, CDR1 is SQVTM and CDR2 ANQGSEA. CDR3 amino acids: CSAVGGASYNEQFF. The CDR3 coding sequence is TGCAGCGCCGTCGGGGGGGCGAGCTACAATGAGCAGTTCTTC.

This clonotype was detected ten times or more. The chain combines TRBV7-3 with TRBJ2-1, with D possibly matching TRBD2 (6 bases). The CDR3 consists of 19 residues. Trimming removed 6 bases at V and 2 bases at J, with 26 bases between. In germline, CDR1 is SGHTA, CDR2 FQGTGA. CDR3 amino acids: CASSRNGVSSEATYNEQFF. CDR3 nucleotides: TGTGCCAGCAGTCGAAATGGGGTCTCTAGCGAGGCCACCTACAATGAGCAGTTCTTC.

There are many counts of this clonotype. The genes are TRBV15 and TRBJ2-3; TRBD2 matches at 8 bases. Germline V CDR1 and CDR2: LNHNV, YYDKDF (reference sequence). The CDR3 spans 16 residues. The V segment lost 1 base and the J segment 3 bases; nucleotides outside the gene matches: 6. For the CDR3, the DNA is TGTGCCACCAGCAGAGGACTCAGCGGGGGTACAGATACGCAGTATTTT. Translated: CATSRGLSGGTDTQYF.

This clonotype was observed at least ten times. The rearrangement uses TRBV5-1 and TRBJ1-2; possibly TRBD1 for D (5 bases). The CDR3 totals 13 residues. Trimming took 0 bases from V and 8 from J, leaving 11 bases between them. Germline-derived CDR1 and CDR2 are SGHRS and YFSETQ. CDR3 in DNA: TGCGCCAGCAGCTTGGTTCAGGGAGGAGGCTACACCTTC. Translated: CASSLVQGGGYTF.

This clonotype was picked up many times. A much larger clone sits a single nucleotide away, making a read error possible. The V and J genes are TRBV7-2 and TRBJ2-5, with a possible D match to TRBD2 (5 bases). The CDR3 is 12 residues long. Per the germline V gene, CDR1 is SGHTA and CDR2 is FQGNSA. V was clipped by 5 bases and J by 7 bases, with 11 bases between them. The CDR3 region has the DNA TGTGCCAGCAGCGTGGACTGGGGGACCCAGTACTTC. This sequence encodes CASSVDWGTQYF.

Ten or more counts support this clonotype. The CDR3 loop reads CSARRGTDTQYF. In DNA form, the CDR3 reads TGCAGTGCTAGAAGGGGCACAGATACGCAGTATTTT. The V gene is TRBV20-1, the J gene TRBJ2-3; D unclear. Germline V CDR1 and CDR2: DFQATT, SNEGSKA (reference sequence). Trimming removed 2 bases at V and 1 base at J, with 4 bases between. CDR3 length equals 12 residues.

This clonotype was observed at least ten times. The chain couples TRBV6-1 to TRBJ1-2; TRBD1 might be the D (6 bases). Trimming took 7 bases from V and 4 from J, leaving 19 bases between them. Germline CDR1 and CDR2: MNHNS and SASEGT. The CDR3 runs 15 residues. CDR3 DNA sequence: TGTGCCAGCAAAAGGATGACAGGCACTAGCTATGGCTACACCTTC. Amino acid sequence: CASKRMTGTSYGYTF.

This clonotype was counted ten times or more. The gene calls are TRBV5-1 and TRBJ2-1; unclear D gene. CDR1 is SGHRS and CDR2 is YFSETQ in the germline V gene. The V and J ends lost 1 base and 5 bases respectively, with 4 bases between them. There are 12 residues in the CDR3. CDR3 DNA: TGCGCCAGCAGCTTGTTAGACAATGAGCAGTTCTTC. This sequence encodes CASSLLDNEQFF.

There are many counts of this clonotype. The V and J genes are TRBV5-6 and TRBJ2-4; 9 nucleotides align to TRBD1. CDR1 and CDR2 (germline): SGHDT, YYEEEE. The CDR3 length is 16 residues. V lost 4 bases, J lost 6 bases, and 11 bases stayed unmatched. The CDR3 loop reads CASSPQGQGRVNIQYF. The CDR3, as DNA: TGTGCCAGCAGCCCACAGGGACAGGGAAGGGTAAACATTCAGTACTTC. Drawing the rest from reference TRBV5-6 and TRBJ2-4, the complete variable domain is DAGVTQSPTHLIKTRGQQVTLRCSPKSGHDTVSWYQQALGQGPQFIFQYYEEEERQRGNFPDRFSGHQFPNYSSELNVNALLLGDSALYLCASSPQGQGRVNIQYFGAGTRLSVL.